This T cell receptor beta chain was found in a study of CD8+ T cells in alopecia areata. Study-wide background: Administration of oral tofacitinib to treated patients was at 5 to 10 mg twice daily.

This CDR3 has 14 amino acids. CDR1 KGHSH and CDR2 LQKENI come from the germline V gene. V was shortened by 2 bases and J by 2 bases, with 9 bases between the two germline ends. In alopecia areata patients, both lesional scalp punch biopsies and peripheral blood were collected. Once RNA had been extracted, it was reverse transcribed into cDNA to act as the sequencing template. Data came from immunoSEQ multiplex PCR; TCRdb stores just in-frame clones and leaves some out. The sample shows roughly 250,000 clones, around 67% of them seen only once. The sample in question was CD4+ T cells sorted from blood, obtained at week 0. This chain connects TRBV18 to TRBJ1-2; D is possibly TRBD1 (5 bases). This TCR derives from a human donor with alopecia areata. Written as DNA, the CDR3 is TGTGCCAGCTCACCAGAGGGGTTCAACTATGGCTACACCTTC. Translating gives CASSPEGFNYGYTF. The whole variable domain, filled in from reference TRBV18 and TRBJ1-2, reads NAGVMQNPRHLVRRRGQEARLRCSPMKGHSHVYWYRQLPEEGLKFMVYLQKENIIDESGMPKERFSAEFPKEGPSILRIQQVVRGDSAAYFCASSPEGFNYGYTFGSGTRLTVV.